This T cell receptor (beta chain) was identified in a study of CD8 T cells in ankylosing spondylitis. With regard to this clonotype: Antigen: not known. It may be a read error: a sequence one base away is much more abundant.

This CDR3 is built from 15 residues. V gave up 3 bases and J gave up 8 bases, with 17 bases separating them. TCRdb re-called the 5' RACE reads with MiXCR, one entry per CDR3 protein. Here the sample spans 30,000 to 45,000 distinct CDR3 sequences, 10% to 13% being singletons. Notes on the study in general: A CD8+ phenotype characterized the disease-linked clones, which were relatively rare in peripheral blood.

The rearrangement links TRBV12-3 or TRBV12-4 to TRBJ2-1, with D possibly being TRBD2 (5 bases). The TCR sequence derives from a male donor with ankylosing spondylitis or in good health (not recorded which). The specimen was blood, either unsorted or a sorted T cell fraction (not recorded which). Written as DNA, the CDR3 is TGTGCCAGCAGTTTTCGGCTCAGCAGGAGGTATGAGCAGTTCTTC. This sequence encodes CASSFRLSRRYEQFF.